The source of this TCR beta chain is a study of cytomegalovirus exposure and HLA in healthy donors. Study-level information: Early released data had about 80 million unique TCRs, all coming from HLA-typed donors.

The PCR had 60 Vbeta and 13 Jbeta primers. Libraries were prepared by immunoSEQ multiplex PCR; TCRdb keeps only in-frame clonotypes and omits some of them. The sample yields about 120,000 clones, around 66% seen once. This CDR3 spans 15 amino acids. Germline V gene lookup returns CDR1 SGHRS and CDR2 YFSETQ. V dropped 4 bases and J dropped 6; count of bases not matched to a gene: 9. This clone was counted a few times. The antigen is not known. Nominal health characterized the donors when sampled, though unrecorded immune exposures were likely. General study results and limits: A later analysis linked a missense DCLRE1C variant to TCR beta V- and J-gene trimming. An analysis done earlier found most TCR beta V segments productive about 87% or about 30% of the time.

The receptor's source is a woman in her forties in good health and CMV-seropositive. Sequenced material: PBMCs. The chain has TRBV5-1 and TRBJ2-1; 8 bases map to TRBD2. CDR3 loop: CASSLTGGAVNEQFF. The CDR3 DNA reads TGCGCCAGCAGCCTGACGGGGGGGGCGGTCAATGAGCAGTTCTTC.